This passage covers 20 T cell receptor beta chains from one sample sequenced in a study of blood T cell repertoires in COVID-19. Using immunoSEQ multiplex PCR, the repertoire was profiled, and TCRdb retains in-frame clones only, with some absent. The sample lists tens of thousands of clones; more than 70% were seen once. The specimen was peripheral blood. Source of these receptors: an older woman with acute or convalescent COVID-19.

The chain recombines TRBV3-1 (or the pseudogene TRBV3-2) with TRBJ1-1; D is ambiguous. Trimming stripped 4 bases from V and 0 bases from J, with 12 bases between. The CDR3 has 15 amino acids. Germline CDR1 and CDR2: LGHDT and YNNKEL (reference sequence). CDR3 loop: CASSLTRQMNTEAFF. The CDR3 coding sequence is TGTGCCAGCAGCCTGACAAGGCAAATGAACACTGAAGCTTTCTTT.

This chain links TRBV5-6 with TRBJ1-2; TRBD1 agrees at 7 bases. The V and J ends lost 0 bases and 4 bases, in that order; junction bases with no gene match: 3. The CDR3 runs to 14 residues. The germline V gene encodes CDR1 SGHDT and CDR2 YYEEEE. CDR3 in amino acids: CASSLEGATYGYTF. For the CDR3, the DNA is TGTGCCAGCAGCTTGGAGGGGGCGACCTATGGCTACACCTTC.

The chain couples TRBV7-2 to TRBJ2-3, with D maybe TRBD1 (5 bases). CDR1 and CDR2 (germline): SGHTA, FQGNSA. Trimming pared 5 bases from V and 4 bases from J, leaving 16 bases between. The CDR3 is made up of 15 amino acids. For the CDR3, the DNA is TGTGCCAGCAGCCCAGGGTCGGGCTTCGCAGATACGCAGTATTTT. Amino acids: CASSPGSGFADTQYF.

The chain couples TRBV7-9 to TRBJ1-2, with D possibly being TRBD1 (6 bases). Between the trimmed V and J ends, which lost 4 bases and 10 bases, there was a span of 19 bases. There are 14 residues in the CDR3. The germline gives CDR1 SEHNR, CDR2 FQNEAQ (reference sequence). As DNA, the CDR3 is TGTGCCAGCAGCTCGGTTCGACAGGTCCGGACCTACACCTTC. Amino acids: CASSSVRQVRTYTF.

The genes are TRBV5-6 and TRBJ2-7, with 10 bases matching TRBD1. The CDR3 totals 15 residues. Germline trimming cut 0 bases from V and 3 bases from J; bases unmatched to any gene: 3. Germline assignment: CDR1 SGHDT and CDR2 YYEEEE. The CDR3: CASSLGRTGGYEQYF. CDR3 DNA sequence: TGTGCCAGCAGCTTGGGGCGGACAGGGGGCTACGAGCAGTACTTC.

This clone was counted between two and nine times. The chain recombines TRBV12-3 or TRBV12-4 with TRBJ1-2; D is ambiguous. The CDR3 is 12 residues long. Trimming left V 5 bases short and J 5 bases short, with 9 bases between. The CDR3 DNA is TGTGCCAGCAGTCCCGCGGGATATGGCTACACCTTC. The encoded protein is CASSPAGYGYTF.

CDR3 amino acids: CASSFLGTAYNEQFF. CDR3 sequence (DNA): TGTGCCAGCAGTTTCCTCGGGACAGCATACAATGAGCAGTTCTTC. The chain is built from TRBV28 and TRBJ2-1, with TRBD1 matching 7 bases. Germline V lookup: CDR1 MDHEN, CDR2 SYDVKM. J was trimmed by 4 bases and V by 3 bases; bases with no gene match: 6. This CDR3 comprises 15 residues. Complete variable domain (other parts from reference TRBV28 and TRBJ2-1): DVKVTQSSRYLVKRTGEKVFLECVQDMDHENMFWYRQDPGLGLRLIYFSYDVKMKEKGDIPEGYSVSREKKERFSLILESASTNQTSMYLCASSFLGTAYNEQFFGPGTRLTVL.

The J gene is TRBJ2-3, the V gene TRBV6-7, with 7 bases lining up with TRBD2. TRBV6-7 is sorted into the ORF group, with uncertain function. CDR3 size: 19 residues. Trimming removed 3 bases from V and 1 base from J; junction bases left unmatched: 16. The CDR3 DNA follows: TGTGCCAGCAGTTATCAACGGGGGGACCCCTCCAGAGGCACAGATACGCAGTATTTT. Its translation is CASSYQRGDPSRGTDTQYF.

As to this clone: Other DNA sequences in this sample translate to the same CDR3. This chain uses TRBV7-2 with TRBJ1-5; D ambiguous. Germline CDR1 is SGHTA and CDR2 is FQGNSA. Trimming shortened V by 6 bases and J by 0 bases, and 6 bases separated the two germline ends. CDR3 length: 13 amino acids. For the CDR3, the DNA is TGTGCCAGCAGTCCCAGTAGCAATCAGCCCCAGCATTTT. It translates to CASSPSSNQPQHF.

The chain couples TRBV7-3 to TRBJ2-1, with a tentative D call TRBD1 (7 bases). Germline CDR1 SGHTA, CDR2 FQGTGA. With 3 bases removed from V and 2 bases from J, the gap between germline ends came to 17 bases. This CDR3 has 17 residues. The CDR3 DNA follows: TGTGCCAGCAGCTTGGAGGGGGCCCGTATCACCTACAATGAGCAGTTCTTC. Translated, it gives CASSLEGARITYNEQFF.

The rearrangement links TRBV5-5 to TRBJ1-1; 9 bases match TRBD1. Germline V gene sequence: CDR1 SGHKS, CDR2 YYEKEE (reference sequence). The J segment lost 3 bases and the V segment lost 10 bases, leaving 13 bases of the junction unmatched. The CDR3 runs 15 residues. CDR3 in amino acids: CAVTPGQGSDTEAFF. For the CDR3, the DNA is TGTGCCGTTACACCGGGACAGGGAAGCGACACTGAAGCTTTCTTT.

The chain uses TRBV6-5 and TRBJ2-5; 7 bases match TRBD1. This CDR3 has 13 amino acids. Germline V gives CDR1 MNHEY, CDR2 SVGAGI. V was clipped by 4 bases and J by 4 bases; unmatched bases: 3. As DNA, the CDR3 is TGTGCCAGCAGTTTCGGGACAGCAGAGACCCAGTACTTC. Amino acid sequence: CASSFGTAETQYF.

The rearrangement uses TRBV4-2 and TRBJ1-1, with a tentative D call TRBD1 (6 bases). V lost 4 bases and J lost 4, with 16 bases in between. Germline assignment: CDR1 LGHNA and CDR2 YNFKEQ. The CDR3 contains 15 residues. CDR3 region: CASSLTFKQGTEAFF. The CDR3 coding sequence is TGTGCCAGCAGCCTTACCTTCAAACAGGGCACTGAAGCTTTCTTT.

This sequence joins TRBV5-1 and TRBJ1-4; perhaps TRBD1 as D (5 bases). V was shortened by 0 bases and J by 5 bases, with 8 bases between the two germline ends. The CDR3 totals 14 residues. Germline-derived CDR1 and CDR2 are SGHRS and YFSETQ. The CDR3 reads CASSLVAGNEKLFF. The CDR3 nucleotides are TGCGCCAGCAGCTTGGTTGCAGGGAATGAAAAACTGTTTTTT.

This clone was recorded once. The rearrangement uses TRBV4-2 and TRBJ2-3; TRBD2 matches at 11 bases. V trimming: 0 bases; J trimming: 4 bases; junction bases outside the gene matches: 9. Germline CDR1 is LGHNA and CDR2 is YNFKEQ. This CDR3 is 18 amino acids long. The CDR3 DNA is TGTGCCAGCAGCCAAGATCACCGCACTAGCGGGGGAGCAGATACGCAGTATTTT. Its translation: CASSQDHRTSGGADTQYF.

This clone was counted between two and nine times. J is TRBJ2-1 and V is TRBV24-1, with a possible D match to TRBD2 (7 bases). The V end lost 2 bases, the J end lost 5 bases, and 12 bases lay between the germline ends. Germline V CDR1 and CDR2: KGHDR, SFDVKD. The CDR3 spans 15 residues. CDR3 coding DNA: TGTGCCACCAGTGATTCCGGAGGGGGGGACAATGAGCAGTTCTTC. It encodes CATSDSGGGDNEQFF.

The chain combines TRBV7-2 with TRBJ2-4; 7 bases map to TRBD1. CDR3 length: 15 residues. Trimming cost V 7 bases and J 0 bases; bases outside gene matches: 6. CDR1 and CDR2 from the germline V gene are SGHTA and FQGNSA. As DNA, the CDR3 is TGTGCCAGCAAAGACAGGGCCGTAGCCAAAAACATTCAGTACTTC. Translated, it gives CASKDRAVAKNIQYF.

J is TRBJ1-1 and V is TRBV19, with a possible D match to TRBD1 (5 bases). Germline-derived CDR1 and CDR2 are LNHDA and SQIVND (reference sequence). The CDR3 covers 13 residues. Trimming took 3 bases from V and 7 from J, leaving 12 bases between them. This CDR3 is CASSMRRDGEAFF. The CDR3 nucleotides read TGTGCCAGTAGTATGAGGAGGGACGGTGAAGCTTTCTTT.

The V call is TRBV6-5, the J call TRBJ1-4; 12 nucleotides match TRBD1. Germline V lookup: CDR1 MNHEY, CDR2 SVGAGI. The length of the CDR3 is 15 residues. The V gene end was trimmed by 2 bases and the J gene end by 8 bases; junction bases not matched to a gene: 3. The DNA of the CDR3 is TGTGCCAGCAGTTACCCCGGGACAGGGGGCGAAAAACTGTTTTTT. It encodes CASSYPGTGGEKLFF.

The V gene is TRBV9, the J gene TRBJ1-1; D may be TRBD1 (5 bases). CDR1 is SGDLS, CDR2 YYNGEE, per germline. This CDR3 is 14 amino acids long. V lost 4 bases and J lost 0, with 10 bases in between. The CDR3: CASSRGFMNTEAFF. CDR3 nucleotide sequence: TGTGCCAGCAGCAGGGGCTTCATGAACACTGAAGCTTTCTTT.